These T cell receptor beta chains were read from a single sample in a study of OX40 agonist ivuxolimab in advanced cancers. Method: immunoSEQ multiplex PCR; TCRdb's copy keeps in-frame clones and lacks some. The sample has 15,000 to 20,000 clones; roughly four fifths are singletons. This specimen was CD4+ or CD8+ T cells sorted from blood, taken in a trial of the OX40 agonist ivuxolimab. The receptors originated from an adult with an advanced solid tumor such as melanoma, head and neck, liver or kidney cancer. Each CDR3 is given without its conserved first and last residue. Fields, in order: clone size, V gene, CDR3 protein. Clone size is stated in some rows and not others, as once, few, many or a class when expanded.

NA,TRBV6-1,ASSVVGGDAYEQY
NA,TRBV7-9,ASSPPGDRKQF
NA,TRBV4-3,ASSQEIQAQGETQY
NA,TRBV29-1,SAGDRGGYEQY
NA,TRBV6-1,ASRPGGALGDTQY
NA,TRBV6-1,ASSSAGGYSYEQY
NA,TRBV6-1,ASSDRQGGSDTQY
NA,TRBV7-9,ASSQMAWEEGNTIY
once,TRBV7-3,ASSLTGSRSYEQY
NA,TRBV7-9,ASSLRVRTNYGYT
few,TRBV25-1,ASSLRGADGYT
NA,TRBV9,ASKTHPNTEAF
few,TRBV2,ASSYPGGQQF
once,TRBV9,ASSPPDLLGYT
NA,TRBV10-3,AISSPAGTMNTEAF
NA,TRBV7-6,ASSLGYGGGQPQH
NA,TRBV6-1,ASSDRLDYGYT
NA,TRBV4-1,ASSLFSTPAGGEQF
NA,TRBV5-5,ASTWAGGNEQF
few,TRBV4-2,ASSQETSSVRELF
NA,TRBV19,ASSLTGTVYEQY
NA,TRBV27,ASSQYTGNTEAF
few,TRBV7-2,ASSLAGGGYGYT
NA,TRBV4-1,ASSQVGGSETEAF
few,TRBV4-1,ASSQSQGAYGGYT
once,TRBV7-9,ASSPLDSEQF